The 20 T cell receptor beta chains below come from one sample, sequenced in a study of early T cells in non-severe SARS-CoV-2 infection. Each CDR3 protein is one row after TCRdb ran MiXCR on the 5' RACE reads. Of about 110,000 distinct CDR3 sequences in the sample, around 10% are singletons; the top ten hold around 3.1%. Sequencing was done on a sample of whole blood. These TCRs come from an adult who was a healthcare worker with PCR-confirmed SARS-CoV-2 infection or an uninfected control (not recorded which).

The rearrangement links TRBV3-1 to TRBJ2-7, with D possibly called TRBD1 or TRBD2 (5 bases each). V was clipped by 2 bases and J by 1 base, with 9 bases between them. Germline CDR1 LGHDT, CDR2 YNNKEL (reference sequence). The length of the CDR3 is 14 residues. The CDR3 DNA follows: TGTGCCAGCAGCCAACCGGGACGGTCCTACGAGCAGTACTTC. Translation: CASSQPGRSYEQYF.

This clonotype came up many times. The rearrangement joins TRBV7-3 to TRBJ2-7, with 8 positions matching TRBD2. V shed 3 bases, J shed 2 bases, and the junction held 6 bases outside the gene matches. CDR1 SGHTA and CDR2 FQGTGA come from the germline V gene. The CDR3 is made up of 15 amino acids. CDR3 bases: TGTGCCAGCAGCTTGACGGCGGGGGGAACCTACGAGCAGTACTTC. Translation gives CASSLTAGGTYEQYF.

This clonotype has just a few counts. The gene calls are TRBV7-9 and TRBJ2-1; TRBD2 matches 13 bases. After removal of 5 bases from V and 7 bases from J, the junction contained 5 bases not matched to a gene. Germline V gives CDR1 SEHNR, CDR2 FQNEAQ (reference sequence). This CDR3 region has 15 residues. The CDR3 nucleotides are TGTGCCAGCAGCCTGGGACTAGCGGGGCTAAATGAGCAGTTCTTC. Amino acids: CASSLGLAGLNEQFF.

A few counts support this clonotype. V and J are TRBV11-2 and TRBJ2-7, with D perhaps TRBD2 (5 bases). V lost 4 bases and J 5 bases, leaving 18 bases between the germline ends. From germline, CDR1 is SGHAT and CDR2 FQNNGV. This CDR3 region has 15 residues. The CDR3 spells CASSSLRLARDEQYF. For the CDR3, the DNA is TGTGCCAGCAGCTCCCTCAGGTTAGCGCGCGACGAGCAGTACTTC.

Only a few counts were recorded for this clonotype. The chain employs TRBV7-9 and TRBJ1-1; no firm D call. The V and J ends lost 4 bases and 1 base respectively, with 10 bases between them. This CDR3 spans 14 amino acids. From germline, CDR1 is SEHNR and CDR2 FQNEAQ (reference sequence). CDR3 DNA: TGTGCCAGCAGCTCCCCGACGCAGAACACTGAAGCTTTCTTT. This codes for CASSSPTQNTEAFF.

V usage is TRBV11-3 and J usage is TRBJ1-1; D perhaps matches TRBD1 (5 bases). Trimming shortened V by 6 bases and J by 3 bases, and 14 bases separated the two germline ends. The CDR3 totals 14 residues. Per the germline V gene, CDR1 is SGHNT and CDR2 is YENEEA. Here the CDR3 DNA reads TGTGCCAGCAGGCCAGCAGGGAGCTACACTGAAGCTTTCTTT. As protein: CASRPAGSYTEAFF.

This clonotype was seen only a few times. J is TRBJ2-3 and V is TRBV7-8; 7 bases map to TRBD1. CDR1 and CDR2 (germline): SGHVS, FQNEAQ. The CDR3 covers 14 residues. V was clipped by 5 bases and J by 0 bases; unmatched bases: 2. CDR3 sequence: CASSNRGSTDTQYF. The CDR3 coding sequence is TGTGCCAGCAGCAACAGGGGTAGCACAGATACGCAGTATTTT.

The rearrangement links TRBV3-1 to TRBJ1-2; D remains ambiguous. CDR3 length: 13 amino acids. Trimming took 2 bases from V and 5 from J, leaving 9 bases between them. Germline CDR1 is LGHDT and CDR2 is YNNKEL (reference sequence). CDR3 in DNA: TGTGCCAGCAGCCAACCCGCGGGGTATGGCTACACCTTC. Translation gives CASSQPAGYGYTF.

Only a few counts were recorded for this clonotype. CDR3: CSAREAGKTPYEQYF. The CDR3 bases are TGCAGTGCTAGAGAGGCAGGGAAAACCCCCTACGAGCAGTACTTC. The chain combines TRBV20-1 with TRBJ2-7; possibly TRBD1 for D (5 bases). Germline V CDR1 and CDR2: DFQATT, SNEGSKA (reference sequence). Between the trimmed V and J ends, which lost 0 bases and 2 bases, there was a span of 14 bases. This CDR3 has 15 residues.

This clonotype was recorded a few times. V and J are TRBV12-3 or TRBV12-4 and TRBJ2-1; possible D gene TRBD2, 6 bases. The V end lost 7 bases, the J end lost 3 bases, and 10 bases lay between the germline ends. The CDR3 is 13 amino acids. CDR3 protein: CASTLGGYNEQFF. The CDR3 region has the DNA TGTGCCAGCACCCTGGGAGGCTACAATGAGCAGTTCTTC.

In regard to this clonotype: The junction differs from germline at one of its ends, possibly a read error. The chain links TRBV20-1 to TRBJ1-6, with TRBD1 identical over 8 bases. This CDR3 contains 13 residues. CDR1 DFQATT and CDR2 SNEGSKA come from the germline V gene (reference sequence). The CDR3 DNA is TGCAGTGCCGACGGGACAGGCTTTTCACCCCTCCATTTT. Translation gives CSADGTGFSPLHF.

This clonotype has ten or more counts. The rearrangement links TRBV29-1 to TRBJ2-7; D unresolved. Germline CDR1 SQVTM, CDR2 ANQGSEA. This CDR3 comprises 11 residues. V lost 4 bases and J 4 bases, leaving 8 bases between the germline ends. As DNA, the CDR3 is TGCAGCGTTGTGTCGGATTACGAGCAGTACTTC. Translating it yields CSVVSDYEQYF.

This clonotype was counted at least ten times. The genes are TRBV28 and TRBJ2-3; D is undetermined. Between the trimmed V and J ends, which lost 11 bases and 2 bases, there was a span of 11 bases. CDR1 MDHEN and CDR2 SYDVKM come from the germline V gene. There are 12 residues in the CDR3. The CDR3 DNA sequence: TGTGCCGCTTCGGCTGCCACAGATACGCAGTATTTT. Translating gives CAASAATDTQYF.

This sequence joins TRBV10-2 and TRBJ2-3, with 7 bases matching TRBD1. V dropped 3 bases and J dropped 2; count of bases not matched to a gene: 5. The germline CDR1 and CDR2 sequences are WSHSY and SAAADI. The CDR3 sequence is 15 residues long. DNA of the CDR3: TGCGCCAGCAGTGACCCAGGGGGACCCACAGATACGCAGTATTTT. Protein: CASSDPGGPTDTQYF.

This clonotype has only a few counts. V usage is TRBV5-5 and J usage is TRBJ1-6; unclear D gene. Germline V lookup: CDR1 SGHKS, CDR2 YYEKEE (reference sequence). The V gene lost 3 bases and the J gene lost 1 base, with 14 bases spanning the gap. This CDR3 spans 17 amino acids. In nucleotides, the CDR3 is TGTGCCAGCAGCTCTGTTTTAAATCCGTCCTATAATTCACCCCTCCACTTT. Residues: CASSSVLNPSYNSPLHF.

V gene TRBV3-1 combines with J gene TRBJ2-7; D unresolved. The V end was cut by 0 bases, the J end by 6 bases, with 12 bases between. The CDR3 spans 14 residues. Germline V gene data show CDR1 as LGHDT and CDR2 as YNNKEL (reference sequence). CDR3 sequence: CASSQDMGKGEQYF. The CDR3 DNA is TGTGCCAGCAGCCAAGATATGGGTAAGGGCGAGCAGTACTTC.

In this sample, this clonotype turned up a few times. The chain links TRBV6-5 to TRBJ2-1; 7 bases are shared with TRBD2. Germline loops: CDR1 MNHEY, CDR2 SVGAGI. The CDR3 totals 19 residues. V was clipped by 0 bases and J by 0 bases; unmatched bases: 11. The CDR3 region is CASSYSLGGVSLSYNEQFF. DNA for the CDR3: TGTGCCAGCAGTTACTCGCTTGGGGGGGTTTCCCTCTCCTACAATGAGCAGTTCTTC.

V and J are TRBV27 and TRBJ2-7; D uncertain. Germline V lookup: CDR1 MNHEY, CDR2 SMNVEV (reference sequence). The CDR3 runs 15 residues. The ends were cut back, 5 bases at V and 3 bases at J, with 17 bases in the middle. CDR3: CASSPALGNHYEQYF. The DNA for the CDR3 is TGTGCCAGCAGTCCCGCCCTGGGAAATCACTACGAGCAGTACTTC.

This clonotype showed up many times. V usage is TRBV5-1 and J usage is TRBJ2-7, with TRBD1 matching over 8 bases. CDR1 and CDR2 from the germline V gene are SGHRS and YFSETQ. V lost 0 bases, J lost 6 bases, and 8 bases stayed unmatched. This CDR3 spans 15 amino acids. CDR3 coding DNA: TGCGCCAGCAGCTTGGCGGCGGACAGGGTCTCCGAGCAGTACTTC. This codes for CASSLAADRVSEQYF. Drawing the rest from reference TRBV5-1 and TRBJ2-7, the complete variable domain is KAGVTQTPRYLIKTRGQQVTLSCSPISGHRSVSWYQQTPGQGLQFLFEYFSETQRNKGNFPGRFSGRQFSNSRSEMNVSTLELGDSALYLCASSLAADRVSEQYFGPGTRLTVT.

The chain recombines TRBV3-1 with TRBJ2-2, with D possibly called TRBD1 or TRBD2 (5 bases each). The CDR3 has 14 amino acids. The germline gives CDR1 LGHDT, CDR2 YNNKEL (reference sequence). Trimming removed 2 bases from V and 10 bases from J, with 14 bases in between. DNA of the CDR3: TGTGCCAGCAGCCAACTTGGGACCCCCATGGAGCTGTTTTTT. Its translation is CASSQLGTPMELFF. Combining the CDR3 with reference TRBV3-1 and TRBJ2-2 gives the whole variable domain DTAVSQTPKYLVTQMGNDKSIKCEQNLGHDTMYWYKQDSKKFLKIMFSYNNKELIINETVPNRFSPKSPDKAHLNLHINSLELGDSAVYFCASSQLGTPMELFFGEGSRLTVL.